Sequencing of this T cell receptor (beta chain) was carried out in a study of T cell changes during pregnancy in multiple sclerosis. The assay was immunoSEQ multiplex PCR, and TCRdb's table has in-frame clones only and misses some. In the table there are under 75,000 clones, 80% to 95% of which are singletons. The V gene's germline CDR1 is MNHEY and CDR2 SVGAGI. Trimming took 6 bases from V and 5 from J, leaving 19 bases between them. The CDR3 contains 15 residues. V and J are TRBV6-5 and TRBJ1-2, with D tentatively TRBD1 (6 bases). The material sequenced was peripheral blood, taken in the first trimester of pregnancy. The sequence came from a female donor with multiple sclerosis, enrolled in a pregnancy study. CDR3 region: CASSYEANRVYGYTF. CDR3 in DNA: TGTGCCAGCAGCTACGAGGCAAACAGGGTTTATGGCTACACCTTC.